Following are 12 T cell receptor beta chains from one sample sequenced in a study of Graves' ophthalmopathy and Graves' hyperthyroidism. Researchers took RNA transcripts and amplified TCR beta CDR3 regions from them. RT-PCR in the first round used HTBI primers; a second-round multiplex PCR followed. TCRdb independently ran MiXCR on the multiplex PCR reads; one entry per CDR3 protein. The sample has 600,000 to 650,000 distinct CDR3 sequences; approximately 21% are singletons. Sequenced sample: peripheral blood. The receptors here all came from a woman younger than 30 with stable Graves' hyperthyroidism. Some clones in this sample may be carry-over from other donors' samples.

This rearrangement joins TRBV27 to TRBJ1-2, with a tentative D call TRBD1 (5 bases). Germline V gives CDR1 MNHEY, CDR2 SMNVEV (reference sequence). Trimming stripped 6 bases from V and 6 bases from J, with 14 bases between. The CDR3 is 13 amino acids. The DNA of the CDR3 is TGTGCCAGCAGGTCTGAACTGGGGGATGGCTACACCTTC. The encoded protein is CASRSELGDGYTF.

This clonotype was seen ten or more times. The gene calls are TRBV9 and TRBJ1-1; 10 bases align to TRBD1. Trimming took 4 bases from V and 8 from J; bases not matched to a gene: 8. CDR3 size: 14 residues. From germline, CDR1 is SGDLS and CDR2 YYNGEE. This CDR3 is CASSSSTGGEEAFF. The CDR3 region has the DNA TGTGCCAGCAGCTCCTCGACAGGGGGCGAAGAAGCTTTCTTT.

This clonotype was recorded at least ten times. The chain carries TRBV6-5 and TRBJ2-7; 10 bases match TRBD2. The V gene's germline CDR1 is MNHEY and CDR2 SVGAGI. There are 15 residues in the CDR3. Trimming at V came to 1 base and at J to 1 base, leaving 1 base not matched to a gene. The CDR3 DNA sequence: TGTGCCAGCAGTTACTGGACTAGCGGTTCCTACGAGCAGTACTTC. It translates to CASSYWTSGSYEQYF.

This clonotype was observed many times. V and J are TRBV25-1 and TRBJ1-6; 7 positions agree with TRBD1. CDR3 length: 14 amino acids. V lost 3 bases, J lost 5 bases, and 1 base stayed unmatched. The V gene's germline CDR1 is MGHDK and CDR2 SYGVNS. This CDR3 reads CASSETGNNSPLHF. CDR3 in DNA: TGTGCCAGCAGTGAGACAGGGAATAATTCACCCCTCCACTTT.

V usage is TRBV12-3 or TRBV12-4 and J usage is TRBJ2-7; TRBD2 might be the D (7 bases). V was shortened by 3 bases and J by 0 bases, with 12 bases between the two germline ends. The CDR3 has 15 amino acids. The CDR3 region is CASSLGGGDSYEQYF. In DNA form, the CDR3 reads TGTGCCAGCAGTTTGGGCGGGGGCGACTCCTACGAGCAGTACTTC.

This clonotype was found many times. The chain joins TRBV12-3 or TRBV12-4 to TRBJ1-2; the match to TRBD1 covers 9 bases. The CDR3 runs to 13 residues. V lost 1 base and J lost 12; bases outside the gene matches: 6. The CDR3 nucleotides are TGTGCCAGCAGTTTAGGGACAGGGGCACTAAACACCTTC. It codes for CASSLGTGALNTF.

DNA for the CDR3: TGCAGCGCCGGGGGAGGGGGTTTCGATCAGCCCCAGCATTTT. Its protein product is CSAGGGGFDQPQHF. V is TRBV29-1 and J is TRBJ1-5; D is possibly TRBD1 (6 bases). The CDR3 runs to 14 residues. CDR1 and CDR2 (germline): SQVTM, ANQGSEA. With 7 bases removed from V and 5 bases from J, the gap between germline ends came to 18 bases.

The CDR3 here is CASSSLGTGNTGELFF. CDR3 coding DNA: TGTGCCAGCAGCTCTCTCGGGACAGGGAACACCGGGGAGCTGTTTTTT. The V and J genes are TRBV7-6 and TRBJ2-2; TRBD1 aligns across 8 bases. The CDR3 length is 16 residues. Looked up from germline, CDR1 is SGHVS and CDR2 is FNYEAQ. The trim removed 4 bases at V and 1 base at J, leaving 5 bases unmatched.

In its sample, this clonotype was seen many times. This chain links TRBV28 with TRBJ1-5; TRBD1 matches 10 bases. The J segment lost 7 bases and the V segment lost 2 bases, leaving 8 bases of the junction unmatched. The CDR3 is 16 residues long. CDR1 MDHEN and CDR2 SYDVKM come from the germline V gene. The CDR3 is CASSLRTGGGDQPQHF. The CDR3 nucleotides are TGTGCCAGCAGTTTACGGACAGGGGGTGGCGACCAGCCCCAGCATTTT.

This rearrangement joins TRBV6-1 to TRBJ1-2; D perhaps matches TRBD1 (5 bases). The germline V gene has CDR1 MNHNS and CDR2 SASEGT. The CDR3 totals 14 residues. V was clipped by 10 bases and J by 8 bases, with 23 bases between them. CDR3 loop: CATPGTELGEGYTF. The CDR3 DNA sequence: TGTGCCACCCCCGGGACCGAACTTGGGGAGGGCTACACCTTC.

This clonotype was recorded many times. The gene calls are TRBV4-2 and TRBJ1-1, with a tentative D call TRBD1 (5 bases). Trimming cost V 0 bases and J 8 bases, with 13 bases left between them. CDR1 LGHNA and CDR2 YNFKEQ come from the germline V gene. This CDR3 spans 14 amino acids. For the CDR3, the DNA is TGTGCCAGCAGCCAAGATTGGGGGTCGTCCGAAGCTTTCTTT. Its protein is CASSQDWGSSEAFF.

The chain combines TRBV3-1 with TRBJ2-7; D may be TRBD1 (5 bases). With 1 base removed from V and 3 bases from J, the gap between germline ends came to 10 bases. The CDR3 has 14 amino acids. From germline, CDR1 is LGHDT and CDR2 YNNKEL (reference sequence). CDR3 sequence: CASSQGSGIYEQYF. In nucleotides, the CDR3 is TGTGCCAGCAGCCAAGGTTCAGGGATCTACGAGCAGTACTTC.